Listed here is a single T cell receptor (beta chain). Profiling relied on immunoSEQ multiplex PCR, and the TCRdb table lists in-frame clones only, not all of them. The data show hundreds of thousands of clones, approximately 88% seen once. This entry is derived from a study of shared T cell receptors in the human thymus. Looked up from germline, CDR1 is SGHTA and CDR2 is FQGNSA. There are 15 residues in the CDR3. The V segment lost 5 bases and the J segment 7 bases; nucleotides outside the gene matches: 12. These same data were also listed under a study on human thymus T cells. This second study says: Congenital heart defects were the reason for the corrective surgery that the donors, healthy Finnish infants, were having. Corrective cardiac surgery supplied the resected thymus tissue.

The TCR sequence derives from a boy under two years old with a congenital heart defect. This sequence joins TRBV7-2 and TRBJ2-7; 9 bases are a match to TRBD2. Sequencing was done on a sample of thymocytes. Here the CDR3 DNA reads TGTGCCAGCAGCCCGAATGGTAGCGGGAGCGGGGAGCAGTACTTC. It encodes CASSPNGSGSGEQYF.